This T cell receptor (beta chain) appears in the sequencing data of a study of T cells after yellow fever vaccination. General observations from the study: The study re-detected most primary-vaccination clones after the booster (around 96% CD4, almost 90% CD8). It was a weaker secondary response, yet one that peaked faster, at day 5 versus 15.

MiXCR, run by TCRdb on the 5' RACE reads, gives a single entry per CDR3 protein. This table has some 250,000 distinct CDR3 sequences, over 3% appearing once. This clonotype was seen ten or more times. Its antigen is unknown. The origin of this receptor is a man between 18 and 29 years old who received the YFV17D yellow fever vaccine. Sequencing was performed on PBMCs, taken 15 days after the yellow fever booster vaccination.

In DNA form, the CDR3 reads TGTGCCAGCAGCACCGTGGCGCGGGGTGTCGCCCAGTACTTC. It encodes CASSTVARGVAQYF. The chain joins TRBV7-9 to TRBJ2-5; possible D gene TRBD2, 6 bases. Germline V gene sequence: CDR1 SEHNR, CDR2 FQNEAQ (reference sequence). V lost 5 bases to trimming and J lost 9 bases, with 19 bases between them. This CDR3 has 14 amino acids.